Each of the 9 T cell receptor beta chains below was sequenced from the same sample in a study of T-cell reconstitution after alpha-beta-depleted transplantation in children. Preparation of the TCRbeta library was carried out with unique molecular identifiers. TCRdb re-analysed the PCR reads in MiXCR, keeping a single row per CDR3 protein. Of about 830,000 distinct CDR3 sequences in the sample, about 15% are singletons; the top ten hold roughly 5%. The sequencing used PBMCs, mostly from graft donor cells, collected 360 days after TCRalphabeta/CD19-depleted stem cell transplant. The receptors originated from a male patient between 5 and 17 years old who had a stem cell transplant for acute lymphoblastic leukemia, so the T cells may come from the graft donor.

The CDR3 bases are TGCGCCAGCAGCCAATGGACAGGAGGATCGGTTGGCTACACCTTC. This encodes CASSQWTGGSVGYTF. The chain combines TRBV4-1 with TRBJ1-2; 7 nucleotides match TRBD1. CDR1 is MGHRA and CDR2 is YSYEKL in the germline V gene. This CDR3 spans 15 amino acids. After removal of 2 bases from V and 7 bases from J, the junction contained 10 bases not matched to a gene.

The V call is TRBV6-5, the J call TRBJ1-5; D is possibly TRBD1 (6 bases). CDR1 and CDR2 (germline): MNHEY, SVGAGI. The CDR3 loop spans 14 amino acids. V shed 0 bases and J shed 6 bases, with 9 bases lying between them. CDR3 sequence reads: CASSYSRGGQPQHF. CDR3 sequence (DNA): TGTGCCAGCAGTTACTCCAGGGGCGGTCAGCCCCAGCATTTT.

There are a few counts of this clonotype. The chain joins TRBV27 to TRBJ2-7; unclear D gene. The CDR3 contains 13 residues. Germline CDR1 reads MNHEY; CDR2 reads SMNVEV (reference sequence). V lost 5 bases and J 4 bases, leaving 12 bases between the germline ends. The CDR3 protein is CASSPQRLYEQYF. The CDR3 nucleotides are TGTGCCAGCAGTCCCCAGCGACTGTACGAGCAGTACTTC.

The V and J genes are TRBV20-1 and TRBJ2-2, with TRBD2 identical over 13 bases. Germline V gives CDR1 DFQATT, CDR2 SNEGSKA (reference sequence). Germline trimming cut 6 bases from V and 5 bases from J; bases unmatched to any gene: 12. The CDR3 extends over 17 amino acids. CDR3 in DNA: TGCAGTGCCCTAGGACTAGCGGGAGAAGGCTGGACCGGGGAGCTGTTTTTT. Its translation is CSALGLAGEGWTGELFF.

This clonotype was counted many times. This chain joins TRBV6-5 and TRBJ1-6; D not resolved. Between the trimmed V and J ends, which lost 4 bases and 4 bases, there was a span of 11 bases. The CDR3 sequence is 15 residues long. CDR1 is MNHEY, CDR2 SVGAGI, per germline. CDR3 nucleotides: TGTGCCAGCAGTTCCCACACCTCGTATAATTCACCCCTCCACTTT. It codes for CASSSHTSYNSPLHF.

The chain links TRBV19 to TRBJ2-1, with 12 bases aligning to TRBD2. Germline V CDR1 and CDR2: LNHDA, SQIVND (reference sequence). This CDR3 region has 18 residues. V dropped 6 bases and J dropped 9; count of bases not matched to a gene: 18. DNA of the CDR3: TGTGCCAGTAGGGGTGGTGGACTAGCGGGACTCCGAACGTCTGAGCAGTTCTTC. Amino acids: CASRGGGLAGLRTSEQFF.

Only a few counts were recorded for this clonotype. The gene calls are TRBV5-1 and TRBJ2-7; 10 positions agree with TRBD2. The V gene end was trimmed by 0 bases and the J gene end by 4 bases; junction bases not matched to a gene: 10. Germline V gives CDR1 SGHRS, CDR2 YFSETQ. This CDR3 is 17 amino acids long. CDR3 sequence (DNA): TGCGCCAGCAGCTTGGCCACAAAAACTAGCGGGATATACGAGCAGTACTTC. This encodes CASSLATKTSGIYEQYF.

The rearrangement joins TRBV20-1 to TRBJ2-3; TRBD1 or TRBD2 may be the D gene (7 bases each). CDR1 DFQATT and CDR2 SNEGSKA come from the germline V gene (reference sequence). V lost 3 bases to trimming and J lost 3 bases, with 13 bases between them. The CDR3 is 14 amino acids. CDR3 region: CSARGRGLTDTQYF. CDR3 coding DNA: TGCAGTGCTAGGGGGAGGGGGCTAACAGATACGCAGTATTTT.

The chain combines TRBV29-1 with TRBJ1-4, with no clear D. CDR3 length: 14 amino acids. The germline V gene encodes CDR1 SQVTM and CDR2 ANQGSEA. The V gene lost 3 bases and the J gene lost 3 bases, with 11 bases spanning the gap. The CDR3 here is CSVDGPTSNEKLFF. The CDR3 coding sequence is TGCAGCGTTGATGGACCAACCTCTAATGAAAAACTGTTTTTT.